Listed below are T cell receptor beta chains from one sample, sequenced in a study of OX40 agonist ivuxolimab in advanced cancers. Repertoires were generated with immunoSEQ multiplex PCR, while TCRdb's copy carries only in-frame clones and drops some. The sample yields 95,000 to 150,000 clones, around 89% seen once. Here the sequenced sample was CD4+ or CD8+ T cells sorted from blood, taken in a trial of the OX40 agonist ivuxolimab. These receptors were obtained from an adult with an advanced solid tumor such as melanoma, head and neck, liver or kidney cancer. The conserved cysteine and the conserved F or W are not part of the CDR3 here. D genes are given only for firm matches.

>.|TRBV30|TRBJ1-5
AWSASLDRPFNQPQH
>.|TRBV2|TRBJ2-7
ASSFHGGEQY
>.|TRBV10-3|TRBJ2-5
AISQGLGETQY
>TRBD1|TRBV11-2|TRBJ2-3
ASSSRTGTSTDTQY
>.|TRBV7-9|TRBJ2-7
ASSLDSFEQY
>.|TRBV9|TRBJ2-2
ASSVQRMNTGELF
>.|TRBV6-4|TRBJ2-2
ASSPQGLDGPTGELF
>TRBD1|TRBV10-3|TRBJ1-5
AISESTSNRGVSNQPQH
>.|TRBV10-3|TRBJ1-5
AISVRVGQPQH
>.|TRBV5-5|TRBJ2-4
ASSRGAGLGNIQY
>TRBD1|TRBV5-1|TRBJ2-7
ASSLGRQGYYEQY
>TRBD1|TRBV27|TRBJ1-1
ASSNRGQVQNTEAF
>.|TRBV28|TRBJ2-7
ASCYSSYEQY
>TRBD2|TRBV5-4|TRBJ2-1
ASSLTSGGANEQF
>.|TRBV19|TRBJ2-4
ASSIEAAAKNIQY
>.|TRBV28|TRBJ1-4
ASSPNTPDSPRKLF
>.|TRBV15|TRBJ2-6
ATSLGGLPGANVLT
>TRBD1|TRBV5-1|TRBJ1-3
ASSPGQTGNTIY
>TRBD2|TRBV19|TRBJ2-5
ASRLRTSGLQETQY
>.|TRBV6-5|TRBJ1-1
ASMLAGPTEAF
>TRBD1|TRBV4-1|TRBJ1-1
ASSRPDRASEAF
>.|TRBV6-5|TRBJ1-3
ASTEGLGNTIY
>.|TRBV28|TRBJ2-5
ASSQPETQY
>TRBD2|TRBV19|TRBJ2-3
ASSTLAGSTDTQY
>.|TRBV27|TRBJ1-1
ASSQRVSRDTEAF
>TRBD2|TRBV6-5|TRBJ2-2
ASSFGLAGLKGELF
>.|TRBV28|TRBJ2-6
ASTLGAGANVLT